These T cell receptor beta chains were read from a single sample in a study of early T cells in non-severe SARS-CoV-2 infection. TCRdb reprocessed the 5' RACE reads with MiXCR, giving one entry per CDR3 protein. The data show tens of thousands of distinct CDR3 sequences, about an eighth seen once. The specimen sequenced was whole blood. The source is an adult who was a healthcare worker with PCR-confirmed SARS-CoV-2 infection or an uninfected control (not recorded which). CDR3s leave out the opening cysteine and the closing phenylalanine or tryptophan.

V gene	J gene	CDR3 protein
TRBV6-6	TRBJ2-7	ASRPRDGSYEQY
TRBV6-2/TRBV6-3	TRBJ2-2	ASSSPGTGRTGELF
TRBV29-1	TRBJ1-1	SVAWGMNTEAF
TRBV20-1	TRBJ1-6	SASKGGNSPLH
TRBV10-3	TRBJ2-2	AISETSSGRVTGELF
TRBV7-9	TRBJ2-1	ASSSLAGVNEQF
TRBV19	TRBJ1-2	ASSINGDPYGYT
TRBV12-3/TRBV12-4	TRBJ2-1	ASSRGMGGYNEQF
TRBV5-1	TRBJ2-3	ASSSSDSSTDTQY
TRBV7-6	TRBJ2-3	ASSFLGRTDTQY
TRBV7-8	TRBJ2-6	ASSVTVSSGANVLT
TRBV29-1	TRBJ1-1	SSETVSGTEAF
TRBV19	TRBJ2-4	ASSALDRENIQY
TRBV14	TRBJ1-2	ASSRGGQTSNYGYT
TRBV5-1	TRBJ2-5	ASSLAGGPETQY
TRBV5-4	TRBJ1-5	ASSLGGTSDQPQH
TRBV29-1	TRBJ2-3	SVEAARDRGYTQY
TRBV29-1	TRBJ2-7	SVRDGTSYEQY
TRBV14	TRBJ1-1	ASSQLSGPQSGAF
TRBV5-1	TRBJ1-1	ASSRPEPWPNTEAF
TRBV2	TRBJ2-7	ASGLAGGSLY
TRBV28	TRBJ2-5	ASSLRLDIRETQY